This TCR beta chain was retrieved from a study of early T cells in non-severe SARS-CoV-2 infection (dated by TCRdb to about 2021). Regarding the complete study: Because TCR sequencing was done on bulk RNA from unsorted whole blood, the alpha and beta chains could not be paired. The paper as a whole reports these results and caveats: VDJdb matching was skewed toward anti-spike CD8 responses and likely underestimated virus-specific expansions by missing private and CD4 specificities.

The trim is 5 bases for V and 9 bases for J, with a gap of 14 bases between the germline ends. Looking up the germline V gene yields CDR1 KGHSH and CDR2 LQKENI. Including cysteine and phenylalanine, the CDR3 has 13 amino acids. Only the CDR3 region is kept as DNA, spanning 39 bases read in frame from base 1. Libraries came from 5' RACE. The sequencer listed for this sample is NextSeq 500. Unique molecular identifiers were attached to individual cDNA molecules in the TCR library protocol so that sequencing error and PCR bias could be corrected. Both TCR alpha and beta chains were sequenced, and tight co-correlation was observed between alpha and beta sequence abundances in each sample. The source study handled its data this way. V gene, J gene and CDR3 annotation of TCR sequences was performed with Decombinator V4. Expanded TCRs were defined as changing significantly between any two time points under a Poisson model with p below 0.0001. TCR abundances were normalised to the total number of TCRs sequenced per sample and were expressed as counts per million. MAIT TCRs were defined by TRAV1-2 paired with TRAJ12, TRAJ20 or TRAJ33, and iNKT TCRs by TRAV10 paired with TRAJ18. VDJdb, accessed on 1 November 2021, was searched for TCRs annotated for CMV, EBV and SARS-CoV-2, and TCRs annotated for more than one antigen were excluded. The public reads were reanalyzed by TCRdb: fastp trimming at Q25, MiXCR alignment, in-frame beta chains only. Rows are unified per CDR3 protein, each entry keeping the most common DNA and genes. The V and J calls follow TCRdb's processing rather than the paper's. The sample yields 25,000 to 30,000 distinct CDR3 sequences; 4% to 5% were counted once. Clones ranked in the top ten supply about 4% of the sample.

Concerning this clonotype itself: Its binding antigen is unknown. No qualities accompany the bases; no much larger clone lies one base away.

The study was a case-control design nested within a healthcare worker cohort in London, UK, with weekly nasopharyngeal swab PCR tests and blood sampling. Healthcare workers were recruited during the week of the UK lockdown, between 23 and 31 March 2020, and followed weekly for up to roughly 15 weeks. Sequenced input: whole blood. The clonotype was recovered from an adult who was a healthcare worker with PCR-confirmed SARS-CoV-2 infection or an uninfected control (not recorded which). The receptor chain draws on TRBV18 and TRBJ2-1, and perhaps TRBD1 as D gene, on 6 matching bases. The nucleotides are TGTGCCAGCTCAGTTCAGGGGATGGGTGAGCAGTTCTTC. Translated, it gives CASSVQGMGEQFF.